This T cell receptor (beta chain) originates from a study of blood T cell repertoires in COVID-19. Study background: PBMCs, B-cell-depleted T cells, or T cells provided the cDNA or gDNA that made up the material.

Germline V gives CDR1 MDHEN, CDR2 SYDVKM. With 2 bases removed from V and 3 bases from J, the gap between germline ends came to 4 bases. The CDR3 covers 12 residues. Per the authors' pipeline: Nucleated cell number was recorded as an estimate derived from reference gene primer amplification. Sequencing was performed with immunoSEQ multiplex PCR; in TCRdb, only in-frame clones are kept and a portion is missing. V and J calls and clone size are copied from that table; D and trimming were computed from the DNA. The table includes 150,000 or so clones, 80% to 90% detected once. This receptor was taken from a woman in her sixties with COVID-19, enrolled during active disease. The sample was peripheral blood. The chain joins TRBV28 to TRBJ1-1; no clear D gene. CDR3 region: CASSLQDTEAFF. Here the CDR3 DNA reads TGTGCCAGCAGTTTACAGGACACTGAAGCTTTCTTT.